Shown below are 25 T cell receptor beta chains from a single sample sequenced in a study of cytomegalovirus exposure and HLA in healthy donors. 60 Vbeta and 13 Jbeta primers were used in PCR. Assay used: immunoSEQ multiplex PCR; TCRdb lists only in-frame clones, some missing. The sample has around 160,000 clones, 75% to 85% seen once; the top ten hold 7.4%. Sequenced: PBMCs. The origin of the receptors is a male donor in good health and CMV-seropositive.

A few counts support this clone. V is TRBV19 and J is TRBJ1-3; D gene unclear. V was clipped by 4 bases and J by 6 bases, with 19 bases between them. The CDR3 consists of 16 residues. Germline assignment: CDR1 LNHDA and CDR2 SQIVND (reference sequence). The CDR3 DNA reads TGTGCCAGTAGTAACTCCCTATACGGAGCGTCAAACACCATATATTTT. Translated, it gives CASSNSLYGASNTIYF.

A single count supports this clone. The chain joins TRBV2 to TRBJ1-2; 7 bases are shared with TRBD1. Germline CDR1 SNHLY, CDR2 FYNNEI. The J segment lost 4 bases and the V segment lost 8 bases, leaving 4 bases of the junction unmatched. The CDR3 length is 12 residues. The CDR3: CASCGTVYGYTF. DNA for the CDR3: TGTGCCAGCTGTGGGACAGTCTATGGCTACACCTTC. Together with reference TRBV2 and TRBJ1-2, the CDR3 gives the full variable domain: EPEVTQTPSHQVTQMGQEVILRCVPISNHLYFYWYRQILGQKVEFLVSFYNNEISEKSEIFDDQFSVERPDGSNFTLKIRSTKLEDSAMYFCASCGTVYGYTFGSGTRLTVV.

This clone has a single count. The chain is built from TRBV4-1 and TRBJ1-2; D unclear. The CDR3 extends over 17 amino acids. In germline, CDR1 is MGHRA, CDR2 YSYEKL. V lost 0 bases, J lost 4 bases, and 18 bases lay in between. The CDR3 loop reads CASSQDPYRSLLYGYTF. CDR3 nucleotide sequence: TGCGCCAGCAGCCAAGATCCTTATCGGAGCCTACTCTATGGCTACACCTTC.

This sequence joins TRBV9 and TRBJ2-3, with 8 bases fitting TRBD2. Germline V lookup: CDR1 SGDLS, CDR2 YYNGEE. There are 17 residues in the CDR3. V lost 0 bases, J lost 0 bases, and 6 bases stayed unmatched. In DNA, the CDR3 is TGTGCCAGCAGCGTAGTGCCCGGCGGGGGGAGCACAGATACGCAGTATTTT. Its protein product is CASSVVPGGGSTDTQYF.

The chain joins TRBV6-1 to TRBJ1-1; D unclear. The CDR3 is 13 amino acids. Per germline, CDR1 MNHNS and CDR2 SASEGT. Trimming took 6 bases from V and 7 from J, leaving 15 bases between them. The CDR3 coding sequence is TGTGCCAGCAGCCCCGACACAACCTTTGAAGCTTTCTTT. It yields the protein CASSPDTTFEAFF.

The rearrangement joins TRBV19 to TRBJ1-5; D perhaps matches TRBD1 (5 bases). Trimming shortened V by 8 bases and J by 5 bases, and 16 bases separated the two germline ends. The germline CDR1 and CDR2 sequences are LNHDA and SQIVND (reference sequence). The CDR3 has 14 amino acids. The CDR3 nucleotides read TGTGCCAGTCTGGGGGGGAAGAGTGATCAGCCCCAGCATTTT. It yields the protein CASLGGKSDQPQHF.

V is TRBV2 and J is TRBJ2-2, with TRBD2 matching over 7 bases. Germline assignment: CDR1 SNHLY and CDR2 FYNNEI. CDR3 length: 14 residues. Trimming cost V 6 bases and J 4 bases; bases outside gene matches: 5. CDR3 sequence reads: CASRPWGGTGELFF. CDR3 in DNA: TGTGCCAGCAGGCCCTGGGGGGGCACCGGGGAGCTGTTTTTT. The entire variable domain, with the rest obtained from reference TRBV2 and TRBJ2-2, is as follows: EPEVTQTPSHQVTQMGQEVILRCVPISNHLYFYWYRQILGQKVEFLVSFYNNEISEKSEIFDDQFSVERPDGSNFTLKIRSTKLEDSAMYFCASRPWGGTGELFFGEGSRLTVL.

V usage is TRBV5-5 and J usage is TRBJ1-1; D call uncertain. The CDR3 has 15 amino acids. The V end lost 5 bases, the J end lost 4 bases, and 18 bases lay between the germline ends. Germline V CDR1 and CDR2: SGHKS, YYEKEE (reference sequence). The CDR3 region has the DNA TGTGCCAGCAGGGCGCCGCCGGGTGTTGCCACTGAAGCTTTCTTT. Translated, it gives CASRAPPGVATEAFF. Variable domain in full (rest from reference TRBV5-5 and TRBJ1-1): DAGVTQSPTHLIKTRGQQVTLRCSPISGHKSVSWYQQVLGQGPQFIFQYYEKEERGRGNFPDRFSARQFPNYSSELNVNALLLGDSALYLCASRAPPGVATEAFFGQGTRLTVV.

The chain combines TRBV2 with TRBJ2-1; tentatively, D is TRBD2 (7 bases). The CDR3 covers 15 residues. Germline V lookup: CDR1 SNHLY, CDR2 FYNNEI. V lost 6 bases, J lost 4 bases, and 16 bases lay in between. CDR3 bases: TGTGCCAGCAGGGAAAGGGGGGGCGGTTACAATGAGCAGTTCTTC. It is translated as CASRERGGGYNEQFF.

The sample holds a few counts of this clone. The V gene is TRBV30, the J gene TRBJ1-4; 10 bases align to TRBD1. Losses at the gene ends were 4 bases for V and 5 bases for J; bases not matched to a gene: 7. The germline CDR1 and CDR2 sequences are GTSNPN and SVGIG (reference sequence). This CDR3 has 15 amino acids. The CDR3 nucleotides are TGTGCCTGGACCTCTTGGGACAGGGGAAATGAAAAACTGTTTTTT. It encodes CAWTSWDRGNEKLFF.

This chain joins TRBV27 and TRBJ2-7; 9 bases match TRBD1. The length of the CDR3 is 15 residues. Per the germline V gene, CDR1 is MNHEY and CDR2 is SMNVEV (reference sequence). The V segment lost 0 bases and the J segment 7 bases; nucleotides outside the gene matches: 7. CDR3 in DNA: TGTGCCAGCAGTTTATCATACAGGGGGCTGAGGGAGCAGTACTTC. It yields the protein CASSLSYRGLREQYF.

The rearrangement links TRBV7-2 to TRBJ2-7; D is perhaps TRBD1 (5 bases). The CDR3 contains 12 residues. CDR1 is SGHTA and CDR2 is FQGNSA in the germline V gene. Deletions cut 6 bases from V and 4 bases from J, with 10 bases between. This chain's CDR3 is CASRGQGYEQYF. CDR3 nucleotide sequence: TGTGCCAGCAGGGGGCAGGGTTACGAGCAGTACTTC.

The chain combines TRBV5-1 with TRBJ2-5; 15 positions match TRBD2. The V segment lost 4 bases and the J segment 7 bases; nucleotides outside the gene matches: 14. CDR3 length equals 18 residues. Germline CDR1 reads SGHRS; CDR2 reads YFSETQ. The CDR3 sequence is CASSTRTSGGVTKGTQYF. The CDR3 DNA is TGCGCCAGCAGCACTCGGACTAGCGGGGGGGTGACCAAGGGGACCCAGTACTTC.

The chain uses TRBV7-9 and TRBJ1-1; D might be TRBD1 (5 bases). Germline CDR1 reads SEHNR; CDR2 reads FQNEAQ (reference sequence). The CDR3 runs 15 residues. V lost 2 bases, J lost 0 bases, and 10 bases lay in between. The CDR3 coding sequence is TGTGCCAGCAGCTTATGGGAGGGGATGAACACTGAAGCTTTCTTT. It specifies CASSLWEGMNTEAFF. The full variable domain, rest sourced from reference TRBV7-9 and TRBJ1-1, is DTGVSQNPRHKITKRGQNVTFRCDPISEHNRLYWYRQTLGQGPEFLTYFQNEAQLEKSRLLSDRFSAERPKGSFSTLEIQRTEQGDSAMYLCASSLWEGMNTEAFFGQGTRLTVV.

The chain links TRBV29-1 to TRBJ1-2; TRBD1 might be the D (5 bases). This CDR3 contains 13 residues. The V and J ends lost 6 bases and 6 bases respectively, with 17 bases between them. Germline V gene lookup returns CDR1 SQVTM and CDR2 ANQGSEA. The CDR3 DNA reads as TGCAGCGTCGCCCCAGGCCTCAGGGATGGCTACACCTTC. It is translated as CSVAPGLRDGYTF. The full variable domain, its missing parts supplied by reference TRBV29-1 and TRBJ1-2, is SAVISQKPSRDICQRGTSLTIQCQVDSQVTMMFWYRQQPGQSLTLIATANQGSEATYESGFVIDKFPISRPNLTFSTLTVSNMSPEDSSIYLCSVAPGLRDGYTFGSGTRLTVV.

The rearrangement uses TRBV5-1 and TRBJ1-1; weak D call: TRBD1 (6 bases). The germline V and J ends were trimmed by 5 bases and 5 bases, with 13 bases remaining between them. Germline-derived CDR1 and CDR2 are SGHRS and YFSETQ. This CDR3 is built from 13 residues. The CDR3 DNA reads TGCGCCAGCAGTGGACAGCCGGGGACTGAAGCTTTCTTT. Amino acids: CASSGQPGTEAFF.

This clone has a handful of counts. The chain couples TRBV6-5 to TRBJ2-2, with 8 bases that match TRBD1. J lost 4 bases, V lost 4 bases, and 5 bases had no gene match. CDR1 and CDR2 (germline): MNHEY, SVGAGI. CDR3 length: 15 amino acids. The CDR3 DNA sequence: TGTGCCAGCAGTTCCGAGACAGGGGTCACCGGGGAGCTGTTTTTT. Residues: CASSSETGVTGELFF.

The CDR3 coding sequence is TGCGCCAGCAGCCAAGAGAAGCGGGGAGAGACCCAGTACTTC. Protein: CASSQEKRGETQYF. J is TRBJ2-5 and V is TRBV4-1, with 7 bases that match TRBD2. This CDR3 has 14 amino acids. Germline trimming cut 0 bases from V and 4 bases from J; bases unmatched to any gene: 2. The germline CDR1 and CDR2 sequences are MGHRA and YSYEKL.

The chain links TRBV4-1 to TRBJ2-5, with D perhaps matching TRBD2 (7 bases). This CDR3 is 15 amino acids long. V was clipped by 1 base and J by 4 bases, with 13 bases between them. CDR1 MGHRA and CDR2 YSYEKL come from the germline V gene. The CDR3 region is CASSQGGGAGETQYF. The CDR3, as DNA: TGCGCCAGCAGCCAAGGAGGGGGGGCGGGAGAGACCCAGTACTTC.

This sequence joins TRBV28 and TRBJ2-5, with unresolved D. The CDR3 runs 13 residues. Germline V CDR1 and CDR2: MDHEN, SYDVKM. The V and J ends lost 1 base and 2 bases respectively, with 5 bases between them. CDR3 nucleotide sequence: TGTGCCAGCAGTTTATCGTATCAAGAGACCCAGTACTTC. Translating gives CASSLSYQETQYF.

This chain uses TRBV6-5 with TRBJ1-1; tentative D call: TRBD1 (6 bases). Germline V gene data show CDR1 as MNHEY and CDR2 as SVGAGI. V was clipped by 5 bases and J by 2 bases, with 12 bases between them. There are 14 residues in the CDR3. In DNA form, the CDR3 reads TGTGCCAGCAGTATTGGGACATTTAACACTGAAGCTTTCTTT. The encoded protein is CASSIGTFNTEAFF.

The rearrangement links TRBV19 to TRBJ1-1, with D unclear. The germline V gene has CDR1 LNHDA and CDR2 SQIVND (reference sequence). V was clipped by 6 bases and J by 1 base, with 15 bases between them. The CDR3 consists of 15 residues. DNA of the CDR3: TGTGCCAGTAGCTACCAGGCGACCCCGAACACTGAAGCTTTCTTT. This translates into CASSYQATPNTEAFF.

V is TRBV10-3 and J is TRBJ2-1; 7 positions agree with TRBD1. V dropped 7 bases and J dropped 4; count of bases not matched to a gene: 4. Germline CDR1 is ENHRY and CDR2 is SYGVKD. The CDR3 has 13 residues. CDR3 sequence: CAIKGTAYNEQFF. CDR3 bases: TGTGCCATCAAAGGGACAGCTTACAATGAGCAGTTCTTC.

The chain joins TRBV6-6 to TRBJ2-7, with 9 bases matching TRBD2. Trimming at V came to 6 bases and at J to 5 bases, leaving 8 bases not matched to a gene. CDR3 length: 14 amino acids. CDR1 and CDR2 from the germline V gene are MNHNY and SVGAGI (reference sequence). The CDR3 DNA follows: TGTGCCAGCAGCCGGGGACTAGCCGTCCACGAGCAGTACTTC. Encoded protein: CASSRGLAVHEQYF.

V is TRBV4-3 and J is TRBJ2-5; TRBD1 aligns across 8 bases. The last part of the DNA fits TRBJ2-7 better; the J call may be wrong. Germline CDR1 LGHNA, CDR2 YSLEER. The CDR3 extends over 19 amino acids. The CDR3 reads CASSQGIRWRDRPTYEQYF. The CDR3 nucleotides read TGCGCCAGCAGCCAAGGGATAAGATGGCGGGACAGGCCGACCTACGAGCAGTACTTC.